Following are 23 T cell receptor beta chains from one sample sequenced in a study of response to subunit inactivated influenza vaccine. TCRdb redid the calling of the RT-PCR reads with MiXCR, one entry per CDR3 protein. The sample includes more than 550,000 distinct CDR3 sequences, over 9% of them seen just once. Another study also made use of these data, one on T cells expressing NK-cell markers. In that study: What made the TCR beta cDNA was 5'RACE template switching with UMIs.

The input for sequencing was PBMCs from blood, taken on the day of vaccination. All receptors come from a man in his fifties who received an inactivated influenza vaccine.

This clonotype was found many times. The J gene is TRBJ2-7, the V gene TRBV7-9; D is undetermined. Germline V CDR1 and CDR2: SEHNR, FQNEAQ (reference sequence). V gave up 0 bases and J gave up 7 bases, with 13 bases separating them. The CDR3 runs to 14 residues. CDR3 bases: TGTGCCAGCAGCTTAGCGGGTTACCCGAAAGAGCAGTACTTC. It specifies CASSLAGYPKEQYF.

This chain joins TRBV30 and TRBJ2-7; TRBD2 aligns across 7 bases. After removal of 3 bases from V and 1 base from J, the junction contained 3 bases not matched to a gene. This CDR3 has 13 residues. Germline-derived CDR1 and CDR2 are GTSNPN and SVGIG (reference sequence). The CDR3 protein is CAWRSGKSYEQYF. Here the CDR3 DNA reads TGTGCCTGGAGAAGCGGGAAATCCTACGAGCAGTACTTC.

This clonotype was counted a few times. The gene calls are TRBV20-1 and TRBJ2-1; no definite D call. The CDR3 is 10 amino acids. Germline V lookup: CDR1 DFQATT, CDR2 SNEGSKA (reference sequence). The V end was cut by 6 bases, the J end by 2 bases, with 2 bases between. CDR3 protein: CSAAYNEQFF. CDR3 sequence (DNA): TGCAGTGCCGCCTACAATGAGCAGTTCTTC.

There are a few counts of this clonotype. V usage is TRBV10-3 and J usage is TRBJ2-2; tentatively, D is TRBD1 (6 bases). V lost 7 bases to trimming and J lost 5 bases, with 14 bases between them. Germline assignment: CDR1 ENHRY and CDR2 SYGVKD. The CDR3 length is 14 residues. CDR3 DNA sequence: TGTGCCATCACTCCGGGACAAAGAACCGGGGAGCTGTTTTTT. Translation gives CAITPGQRTGELFF.

The table lists this clonotype with many counts. This chain links TRBV7-8 with TRBJ2-2; maybe TRBD1 (6 bases). The V and J ends lost 5 bases and 6 bases respectively, with 10 bases between them. Germline V gene sequence: CDR1 SGHVS, CDR2 FQNEAQ. The CDR3 is made up of 13 amino acids. CDR3: CASSARGSGELFF. Written as DNA, the CDR3 is TGTGCCAGCAGCGCCAGGGGTTCCGGGGAGCTGTTTTTT.

The chain joins TRBV9 to TRBJ2-1; 9 bases agree with TRBD2. The germline gives CDR1 SGDLS, CDR2 YYNGEE. V gave up 4 bases and J gave up 3 bases; unmatched junction bases: 5. The CDR3 covers 15 residues. The CDR3 region is CASSSRLAVYNEQFF. The CDR3 region has the DNA TGTGCCAGCAGCTCCAGACTAGCGGTCTACAATGAGCAGTTCTTC. Using reference TRBV9 and TRBJ2-1 for the parts outside the CDR3, the full variable domain is DSGVTQTPKHLITATGQRVTLRCSPRSGDLSVYWYQQSLDQGLQFLIQYYNGEERAKGNILERFSAQQFPDLHSELNLSSLELGDSALYFCASSSRLAVYNEQFFGPGTRLTVL.

This clonotype came up many times. The chain employs TRBV4-3 and TRBJ2-3; 7 nucleotides align to TRBD2. J was trimmed by 5 bases and V by 0 bases; bases with no gene match: 11. The CDR3 covers 17 residues. Germline lookup yields CDR1 LGHNA and CDR2 YSLEER. CDR3 nucleotides: TGCGCCAGCAGCCAAGAGGGGAGCACTAGCGCGCAAGATACGCAGTATTTT. Its translation is CASSQEGSTSAQDTQYF.

The rearrangement links TRBV11-2 to TRBJ2-2; maybe TRBD1 (6 bases). V shed 5 bases and J shed 4 bases, with 11 bases lying between them. Germline V gives CDR1 SGHAT, CDR2 FQNNGV. The CDR3 has 14 residues. CDR3 in amino acids: CASSQGHSTGELFF. The CDR3 DNA sequence: TGTGCCAGCAGCCAGGGACACTCCACCGGGGAGCTGTTTTTT.

The chain employs TRBV11-2 and TRBJ2-1; TRBD2 agrees at 14 bases. V lost 5 bases to trimming and J lost 3 bases; unmatched junction nucleotides: 9. Germline lookup yields CDR1 SGHAT and CDR2 FQNNGV. The CDR3 length is 18 residues. The CDR3 DNA reads as TGTGCCAGCAGCCCCGGGGGACTAGCGGGGGCTAGCTACAATGAGCAGTTCTTC. This translates into CASSPGGLAGASYNEQFF. The full variable domain, with the rest looked up from reference TRBV11-2 and TRBJ2-1, is EAGVAQSPRYKIIEKRQSVAFWCNPISGHATLYWYQQILGQGPKLLIQFQNNGVVDDSQLPKDRFSAERLKGVDSTLKIQPAKLEDSAVYLCASSPGGLAGASYNEQFFGPGTRLTVL.

This clonotype was seen at least ten times. The chain combines TRBV4-3 with TRBJ2-2; TRBD2 is a possible D gene (6 bases). Trimming took 0 bases from V and 4 from J, leaving 12 bases between them. Germline V CDR1 and CDR2: LGHNA, YSLEER. The CDR3 has 16 residues. The CDR3 protein is CASSQDEGGGTGELFF. The CDR3 DNA sequence: TGCGCCAGCAGCCAAGATGAGGGAGGAGGCACCGGGGAGCTGTTTTTT.

The V call is TRBV30, the J call TRBJ1-4; TRBD1 aligns across 7 bases. CDR3 length: 12 residues. Germline CDR1 is GTSNPN and CDR2 is SVGIG (reference sequence). V shed 7 bases and J 7 bases; nucleotides not matched to a gene: 6. CDR3 in DNA: TGTGCCTCATGGACAGGAGGTGAAAAACTGTTTTTT. Translated: CASWTGGEKLFF.

The DNA of the CDR3 is TGTGCCAGCAGTCAACTAGCGGGAGGGCAAAGTCCCGGGGAGCTGTTTTTT. This translates into CASSQLAGGQSPGELFF. The chain couples TRBV27 to TRBJ2-2, with 13 bases lining up with TRBD2. The CDR3 length is 17 residues. Per germline, CDR1 MNHEY and CDR2 SMNVEV (reference sequence). The V segment lost 5 bases and the J segment 6 bases; nucleotides outside the gene matches: 9.

The rearrangement joins TRBV7-9 to TRBJ2-2; D is unresolved. CDR3 length equals 16 residues. Trimming took 0 bases from V and 2 from J, leaving 10 bases between them. Germline V gene sequence: CDR1 SEHNR, CDR2 FQNEAQ (reference sequence). As DNA, the CDR3 is TGTGCCAGCAGCTTAGCTGTGGCAGGTAACACCGGGGAGCTGTTTTTT. It yields the protein CASSLAVAGNTGELFF.

The V gene is TRBV19, the J gene TRBJ2-5, with D tentatively TRBD2 (5 bases). Germline-derived CDR1 and CDR2 are LNHDA and SQIVND (reference sequence). The V gene lost 6 bases and the J gene lost 5 bases, with 16 bases spanning the gap. This CDR3 has 14 residues. CDR3 sequence: CASSLIGEMETQYF. CDR3 coding DNA: TGTGCCAGTAGCCTCATCGGGGAGATGGAGACCCAGTACTTC.

The chain links TRBV20-1 to TRBJ2-1; D unresolved. There are 10 residues in the CDR3. V shed 3 bases and J shed 6 bases, with 3 bases lying between them. In germline, CDR1 is DFQATT, CDR2 SNEGSKA (reference sequence). The CDR3 coding sequence is TGCAGTGCTAGCCTCAATGAGCAGTTCTTC. It yields the protein CSASLNEQFF.

This clonotype was seen a handful of times. The V call is TRBV29-1, the J call TRBJ2-1; TRBD2 aligns across 12 bases. The CDR3 contains 16 residues. CDR1 is SQVTM and CDR2 is ANQGSEA in the germline V gene. Trimming removed 7 bases from V and 0 bases from J; junction bases left unmatched: 7. CDR3 sequence reads: CSAEGLAGSSYNEQFF. CDR3 coding DNA: TGCAGCGCCGAAGGACTAGCGGGAAGCTCCTACAATGAGCAGTTCTTC.

This rearrangement joins TRBV7-9 to TRBJ2-7, with 11 bases lining up with TRBD2. The CDR3 consists of 17 residues. In germline, CDR1 is SEHNR, CDR2 FQNEAQ (reference sequence). The J segment lost 4 bases and the V segment lost 1 base, leaving 9 bases of the junction unmatched. CDR3 bases: TGTGCCAGCAGCTTAGACCGTACTAGCGGGAGTGTGTACGAGCAGTACTTC. This codes for CASSLDRTSGSVYEQYF.

This clonotype was counted between two and nine times. This chain uses TRBV10-2 with TRBJ2-3, with 10 bases fitting TRBD2. The CDR3 is 15 amino acids. V shed 2 bases and J 7 bases; nucleotides not matched to a gene: 6. Per germline, CDR1 WSHSY and CDR2 SAAADI. The CDR3 DNA follows: TGCGCCAGCAGTGAGGACGGGACTAGCGTGAATACGCAGTATTTT. Translation gives CASSEDGTSVNTQYF.

This clonotype was detected only a few times. Germline is not matched at one junction end, which may reflect a read error. This chain links TRBV20-1 with TRBJ2-1; weak D call: TRBD1 (6 bases). CDR3 length: 8 residues. CDR1 is DFQATT, CDR2 SNEGSKA, per germline (reference sequence). The CDR3 DNA is TGCAGTGTCGCCCAGGGGTTATTC. This gives the protein CSVAQGLF.

V gene TRBV5-1 combines with J gene TRBJ1-2; no clear D. V dropped 3 bases and J dropped 4 bases, with 13 bases sitting between them. This CDR3 contains 14 residues. Germline CDR1 is SGHRS and CDR2 is YFSETQ. This CDR3 reads CASSSEWATYGYTF. CDR3 DNA sequence: TGCGCCAGCAGCTCGGAGTGGGCCACCTATGGCTACACCTTC.

The sample holds many counts of this clonotype. The chain joins TRBV6-5 to TRBJ2-3, with D possibly being TRBD2 (5 bases). The V gene's germline CDR1 is MNHEY and CDR2 SVGAGI. Trimming left V 0 bases short and J 4 bases short, with 11 bases between. The CDR3 has 15 amino acids. This CDR3 is CASSYSRERADTQYF. CDR3 bases: TGTGCCAGCAGTTACTCAAGGGAGCGTGCAGATACGCAGTATTTT.

The chain couples TRBV20-1 to TRBJ2-7; TRBD1 matches at 8 bases. The CDR3 extends over 15 amino acids. Unmatched junction bases numbered 9, after V lost 2 bases and J lost 3 bases. The germline CDR1 and CDR2 sequences are DFQATT and SNEGSKA (reference sequence). In DNA, the CDR3 is TGCAGTGCTAGAACTACAGGGGGAGGCTACTACGAGCAGTACTTC. It yields the protein CSARTTGGGYYEQYF.

V usage is TRBV7-8 and J usage is TRBJ1-2; no clear D gene. Between the trimmed V and J ends, which lost 4 bases and 7 bases, there was a span of 25 bases. The germline CDR1 and CDR2 sequences are SGHVS and FQNEAQ. This CDR3 is 17 amino acids long. Here the CDR3 reads CASSSTFLSRVSGGYTF. The CDR3 DNA reads as TGTGCCAGCAGCTCGACATTTTTATCCAGAGTATCGGGTGGCTACACCTTC.